These 17 T cell receptor beta chains were sequenced from one sample in a study of blood T cell repertoires in COVID-19. The data were produced by immunoSEQ multiplex PCR, yet TCRdb's version contains in-frame clones alone and is incomplete. The table has hundreds of thousands of clones, over 85% seen once. The specimen was PBMCs or T cells enriched from blood (not recorded which). Receptors were obtained from a woman aged 25 to 39 with acute COVID-19.

The chain has TRBV18 and TRBJ1-4; D is ambiguous. CDR1 and CDR2 (germline): KGHSH, LQKENI. V gave up 3 bases and J gave up 5 bases, with 16 bases separating them. The CDR3 spans 16 residues. In DNA form, the CDR3 reads TGTGCCAGCTCACCCTCCCCAACTGAGATCAATGAAAAACTGTTTTTT. Translation: CASSPSPTEINEKLFF.

CDR3 in amino acids: CASSLKLGGRLFF. For the CDR3, the DNA is TGTGCCAGCAGTTTAAAATTAGGGGGAAGACTGTTTTTT. The rearrangement joins TRBV12-3 or TRBV12-4 to TRBJ1-4, with a weak D call TRBD1 (6 bases). CDR3 length equals 13 residues. The V and J ends lost 2 bases and 13 bases respectively, with 14 bases between them.

The chain carries TRBV7-9 and TRBJ1-2, with D maybe TRBD1 (6 bases). Germline CDR1 and CDR2: SEHNR and FQNEAQ (reference sequence). Trimming cost V 4 bases and J 3 bases, with 15 bases left between them. This CDR3 contains 15 residues. CDR3 nucleotide sequence: TGTGCCAGCAGCTCCTTGGGACAATGGGACTATGGCTACACCTTC. As protein: CASSSLGQWDYGYTF.

The chain employs TRBV11-2 and TRBJ1-6, with 9 bases lining up with TRBD1. The CDR3 extends over 16 amino acids. The germline V gene encodes CDR1 SGHAT and CDR2 FQNNGV. J lost 9 bases, V lost 4 bases, and 10 bases had no gene match. CDR3 loop: CASSSNMDRGSSPLHF. The CDR3 DNA reads as TGTGCCAGCAGCTCAAACATGGACAGGGGCTCTTCACCCCTCCACTTT. Complete variable domain (other parts from reference TRBV11-2 and TRBJ1-6): EAGVAQSPRYKIIEKRQSVAFWCNPISGHATLYWYQQILGQGPKLLIQFQNNGVVDDSQLPKDRFSAERLKGVDSTLKIQPAKLEDSAVYLCASSSNMDRGSSPLHFGNGTRLTVT.

The chain recombines TRBV5-4 with TRBJ1-6; no clear D gene. Germline V gene data show CDR1 as SGHNT and CDR2 as YYREEE (reference sequence). This CDR3 spans 14 amino acids. V shed 2 bases and J shed 2 bases, with 5 bases lying between them. For the CDR3, the DNA is TGTGCCAGCAGCTTCGGGACCTATAATTCACCCCTCCACTTT. Translated: CASSFGTYNSPLHF.

This clone was observed a handful of times. The CDR3: CASSQDSSGGYNEQFF. The CDR3 bases are TGTGCCAGCAGCCAAGATTCTAGCGGGGGATACAATGAGCAGTTCTTC. The V and J genes are TRBV4-2 and TRBJ2-1; 10 positions match TRBD2. This CDR3 region has 16 residues. Unmatched junction bases numbered 3, after V lost 0 bases and J lost 4 bases. Per the germline V gene, CDR1 is LGHNA and CDR2 is YNFKEQ.

The genes are TRBV6-5 and TRBJ2-1, with a tentative D call TRBD2 (5 bases). Germline lookup yields CDR1 MNHEY and CDR2 SVGAGI. CDR3 length: 16 amino acids. Trimming removed 2 bases at V and 1 base at J, with 12 bases between. Written as DNA, the CDR3 is TGTGCCAGCAGTTACCCTAGCTCCGGGTCCTACAATGAGCAGTTCTTC. Translating it yields CASSYPSSGSYNEQFF.

The CDR3 region has the DNA TGTGCCAGCAGTCCCAGGGGGGTGCGGGGCCAATATCGTGGAAACACCATATATTTT. As protein: CASSPRGVRGQYRGNTIYF. This chain uses TRBV6-6 with TRBJ1-3; the match to TRBD1 covers 7 bases. In germline, CDR1 is MNHNY, CDR2 SVGAGI (reference sequence). The CDR3 sequence is 19 residues long. Germline trimming cut 5 bases from V and 3 bases from J; bases unmatched to any gene: 19.

The rearrangement links TRBV28 to TRBJ1-3, with 8 bases aligning to TRBD1. This CDR3 is 14 amino acids long. CDR1 and CDR2 from the germline V gene are MDHEN and SYDVKM. The V and J ends lost 9 bases and 0 bases, in that order; junction bases with no gene match: 4. CDR3 nucleotides: TGTGCCAGTCCCGGACAGGGCTCTGGAAACACCATATATTTT. It specifies CASPGQGSGNTIYF.

V gene TRBV5-1 combines with J gene TRBJ2-2; the D is unclear. The V and J ends lost 0 bases and 5 bases respectively, with 11 bases between them. This CDR3 spans 15 amino acids. Germline CDR1 SGHRS, CDR2 YFSETQ. The CDR3 loop reads CASSLGQRLTGELFF. DNA for the CDR3: TGCGCCAGCAGCTTGGGCCAGCGCCTTACCGGGGAGCTGTTTTTT.

This clone was seen a single time. V and J are TRBV3-1 (or the pseudogene TRBV3-2) and TRBJ1-3; D is perhaps TRBD1 (5 bases). Germline-derived CDR1 and CDR2 are LGHDT and YNNKEL (reference sequence). This CDR3 has 15 amino acids. V was clipped by 4 bases and J by 0 bases, with 10 bases between them. The CDR3 sequence: CASSPTTVSGNTIYF. The CDR3 DNA reads TGTGCCAGCAGCCCAACGACAGTCTCTGGAAACACCATATATTTT.

V gene TRBV16 combines with J gene TRBJ1-5; D is possibly TRBD1 (5 bases). Germline lookup yields CDR1 KGHSY and CDR2 FQNENV. V gave up 4 bases and J gave up 4 bases, with 8 bases separating them. The CDR3 runs 13 residues. The CDR3 is CASSLQGNQPQHF. The CDR3 coding sequence is TGTGCCAGCAGCCTCCAGGGAAATCAGCCCCAGCATTTT.

The chain recombines TRBV19 with TRBJ1-6; D remains ambiguous. The V gene lost 8 bases and the J gene lost 2 bases, with 13 bases spanning the gap. Germline lookup yields CDR1 LNHDA and CDR2 SQIVND (reference sequence). The CDR3 runs to 15 residues. CDR3 sequence (DNA): TGTGCCAGTCGGATCACCGGGGCCTATAATTCACCCCTCCACTTT. This sequence encodes CASRITGAYNSPLHF. Looking up the rest from reference TRBV19 and TRBJ1-6 gives the full variable domain: DGGITQSPKYLFRKEGQNVTLSCEQNLNHDAMYWYRQDPGQGLRLIYYSQIVNDFQKGDIAEGYSVSREKKESFPLTVTSAQKNPTAFYLCASRITGAYNSPLHFGNGTRLTVT.

This clone came up once. The CDR3 protein is CASTASDTQYF. DNA for the CDR3: TGTGCCAGCACCGCCAGTGATACGCAGTATTTT. V usage is TRBV18 and J usage is TRBJ2-3; D remains unclear. This CDR3 has 11 residues. CDR1 is KGHSH, CDR2 LQKENI, per germline. Trimming took off 8 bases at V and 6 bases at J, with 9 bases between the two ends. Full variable domain (rest looked up from reference TRBV18 and TRBJ2-3): NAGVMQNPRHLVRRRGQEARLRCSPMKGHSHVYWYRQLPEEGLKFMVYLQKENIIDESGMPKERFSAEFPKEGPSILRIQQVVRGDSAAYFCASTASDTQYFGPGTRLTVL.

The rearrangement uses TRBV28 and TRBJ1-1; possible D gene TRBD1, 6 bases. Trimming stripped 6 bases from V and 0 bases from J, with 14 bases between. This CDR3 comprises 15 residues. CDR1 and CDR2 (germline): MDHEN, SYDVKM. The CDR3 region is CASRHTGTLNTEAFF. The CDR3 nucleotides are TGTGCCAGCAGACATACCGGGACACTGAACACTGAAGCTTTCTTT.

V is TRBV7-8 and J is TRBJ2-2; unclear D gene. Deletions cut 1 base from V and 0 bases from J, with 9 bases between. Germline lookup yields CDR1 SGHVS and CDR2 FQNEAQ. The CDR3 runs to 16 residues. For the CDR3, the DNA is TGTGCCAGCAGCTTAGTTTACAGTACGAACACCGGGGAGCTGTTTTTT. Amino acids: CASSLVYSTNTGELFF.

The chain has TRBV6-2 or TRBV6-3 and TRBJ1-1, with TRBD1 matching 8 bases. The J segment lost 11 bases and the V segment lost 3 bases, leaving 8 bases of the junction unmatched. The germline V gene encodes CDR1 MNHEY and CDR2 SVGEGT. The CDR3 is 13 residues long. CDR3 protein: CASSYVARQGAFF. CDR3 DNA: TGTGCCAGCAGTTATGTAGCCCGACAGGGGGCTTTCTTT.